These T cell receptor beta chains were read from a single sample in a study of blood T cell repertoires in COVID-19. Assay: immunoSEQ multiplex PCR; the TCRdb copy retains only in-frame clones and omits some. The sample records approximately 190,000 clones, about 85% being singletons. Sequenced: peripheral blood. Receptor source: a man in his sixties with active or convalescent COVID-19. Both conserved end residues are part of each CDR3. A D gene is named only where the DNA matches it firmly. Only part of the rows carry a size: once, few, many, or a class if the clone is expanded.

>.|TRBJ2-2|TRBV9|.|13
TGTGCCAGCAGACAGGGTTTCACCGGGGAGCTGTTTTTT
CASRQGFTGELFF
>.|TRBJ1-2|TRBV12-3/TRBV12-4|.|13
TGTGCCAGCAGGCCGGGACTGATGTATGGCTACACCTTC
CASRPGLMYGYTF
>.|TRBJ2-1|TRBV29-1|TRBD2|14
TGCAGCGTGAAAGGGAGGGAATCCTACAATGAGCAGTTCTTC
CSVKGRESYNEQFF
>.|TRBJ2-3|TRBV5-4|TRBD1|14
TGTGCCAGCAGCTCAGGGGGCAAAACAGATACGCAGTATTTT
CASSSGGKTDTQYF
>.|TRBJ2-5|TRBV7-9|TRBD1|17
TGTGCCAGCAGCTTATCGACCTGGGGACAGGGGAGGGAGACCCAGTACTTC
CASSLSTWGQGRETQYF
>.|TRBJ2-7|TRBV6-6|.|13
TGTGCCAGTACCCCAGGCGTATCCTACGAGCAGTACTTC
CASTPGVSYEQYF
>.|TRBJ2-7|TRBV24-1|.|13
TGTGCCACCAGTGACCCCGACAGGAACGAGCAGTACTTC
CATSDPDRNEQYF
>.|TRBJ2-7|TRBV5-8|TRBD1|16
TGTGCCAGCAGCTTAATAGGACAGGGGGCGTCCAACGAGCAGTACTTC
CASSLIGQGASNEQYF
>.|TRBJ2-1|TRBV14|TRBD1|15
TGTGCCAGCAGCCAATCGGACAGGGGCAGGTCCGAGCAGTTCTTC
CASSQSDRGRSEQFF
>.|TRBJ1-3|TRBV4-1|.|14
TGCGCCAGCAGCCAACAGGGATCTGGAAACACCATATATTTT
CASSQQGSGNTIYF
>.|TRBJ2-7|TRBV24-1|TRBD1|17
TGTGCCACCAGTGATAACGGGACAGTCCCGCTCTCCTACGAGCAGTACTTC
CATSDNGTVPLSYEQYF
>.|TRBJ1-2|TRBV10-1|TRBD1|16
TGCGCCAGCTTACACCCCCGGACAGGGCTTAACTATGGCTACACCTTC
CASLHPRTGLNYGYTF
>.|TRBJ2-1|TRBV10-3|TRBD1|15
TGTGCCATCAGTGGGGGACAGGGGGCATACAATGAGCAGTTCTTC
CAISGGQGAYNEQFF
>.|TRBJ1-6|TRBV12-5|TRBD1|16
TGTGCTAGTGGTTTGGTACTGGACAGGCCTCCAATACCCCTCCACTTT
CASGLVLDRPPIPLHF
>.|TRBJ2-5|TRBV5-4|TRBD1|14
TGTGCCAGCAGCTTTAATGCAGGGGGAGAGACCCAGTACTTC
CASSFNAGGETQYF
>.|TRBJ2-5|TRBV5-4|.|15
TGTGCCAGCAGCCCCGGGGGCGGGGGTGGGGAGACCCAGTACTTC
CASSPGGGGGETQYF
>.|TRBJ2-7|TRBV5-6|TRBD1|16
TGTGCCAGCAGCTGGGGTTTGGGACAGATGCCTAGTGAGCAGTACTTC
CASSWGLGQMPSEQYF
>.|TRBJ2-5|TRBV5-1|.|15
TGCGCCAGCAGCCGCCAGGGTCGACCTCAAGAGACCCAGTACTTC
CASSRQGRPQETQYF
>.|TRBJ1-1|TRBV7-2|TRBD1|16
TGTGCCAGCAGCCCTCATACCGGGACAGTGAACACTGAAGCTTTCTTT
CASSPHTGTVNTEAFF
>once|TRBJ1-6|TRBV21-1|.|16
TGTGCCAGCAGCACCCCCAACCGGGGTTGTAATTCACCCCTCCACTTT
CASSTPNRGCNSPLHF
>.|TRBJ2-7|TRBV25-1|TRBD2|16
TGTGCCAGCAGTGGAAGGGGGGGACTAGGGGTCTACGAGCAGTACTTC
CASSGRGGLGVYEQYF
>once|TRBJ1-1|TRBV29-1|TRBD1|14
TGCAGCGTTCCCCCGGGACAGATGAACACTGAAGCTTTCTTT
CSVPPGQMNTEAFF
>.|TRBJ2-4|TRBV27|TRBD2|15
TGTGCCAGCAGTTGGGGTAGCGGGGAGGGGGACATTCAGTACTTC
CASSWGSGEGDIQYF
>few|TRBJ2-1|TRBV19|TRBD2|16
TGTGCCAGTAGTATTTCCGGACTAGCGAAATACAATGAGCAGTTCTTC
CASSISGLAKYNEQFF
>.|TRBJ1-2|TRBV5-6|.|15
TGTGCCAGCAGCTTGGGGCCAGGGCAAGGCTATGGCTACACCTTC
CASSLGPGQGYGYTF
>.|TRBJ2-5|TRBV5-1|TRBD2|15
TGCGCCAGCAGCCCGGGACTAGCGGTACAAGAGACCCAGTACTTC
CASSPGLAVQETQYF
>.|TRBJ2-1|TRBV10-3|TRBD2|12
TGTGCCATCAGCTTAGCGGGGAATGAGCAGTTCTTC
CAISLAGNEQFF
>.|TRBJ1-5|TRBV4-1|.|12
TGCGCCGAATATAGGCGGAGTCAGCCCCAGCATTTT
CAEYRRSQPQHF
>.|TRBJ2-5|TRBV25-1|TRBD2|16
TGTGCCAGCAGTGGGGCGAAGCGGGGGCTTGCGGAGACCCAGTACTTC
CASSGAKRGLAETQYF
>.|TRBJ1-6|TRBV5-6|.|12
TGTGCCAGCAGCTTGCCAGATTTCCCCCTCCACTTT
CASSLPDFPLHF
>.|TRBJ1-3|TRBV6-6|.|14
TGTGCCAGCAGACCCCAACTCTCTGGAAACACCATATATTTT
CASRPQLSGNTIYF
>.|TRBJ2-7|TRBV9|TRBD1|15
TGTGCCAGCAGCGCGGGACAGAACACTTACTACGAGCAGTACTTC
CASSAGQNTYYEQYF
>.|TRBJ2-1|TRBV1|.|16
TGCACCAGCAGCCGAAGAGCACTAGCGGGGGGCAATGAGCAGTTCTTC
CTSSRRALAGGNEQFF
>.|TRBJ1-4|TRBV19|.|14
TGTGCCAGTAGTATTACGACCGGAGGGGAAAAACTGTTTTTT
CASSITTGGEKLFF
>.|TRBJ2-2|TRBV2|TRBD2|14
TGTGCCAGCATGCGGGGGGGCGGCACCGGGGAGCTGTTTTTT
CASMRGGGTGELFF
>.|TRBJ2-3|TRBV9|TRBD2|16
TGTGCCAGCAGCACCCGACTAGCGGGGAGCACAGATACGCAGTATTTT
CASSTRLAGSTDTQYF
>.|TRBJ1-2|TRBV19|.|13
TGTGCCAGTAGTATTGCAGGGCGCGGTGGCTACACCTTC
CASSIAGRGGYTF
>.|TRBJ1-2|TRBV2|TRBD1|12
TGTGCCAGCAGTGGAAGGGGGCATGGCTACACCTTC
CASSGRGHGYTF
>.|TRBJ2-6|TRBV25-1|.|14
TGTGCCAGCAGCAGGTCGTCTGGGGCCAACGTCCTGACTTTC
CASSRSSGANVLTF
>.|TRBJ1-2|TRBV5-1|TRBD1|14
TGCGCCAGCAGCCCCGGGGACAGTGGTTATGGCTACACCTTC
CASSPGDSGYGYTF
>.|TRBJ1-4|TRBV6-6|TRBD1|16
TGTGCCAGCAGTTACTCCGGGCCGGGACAGGGTGAAAAACTGTTTTTT
CASSYSGPGQGEKLFF
>once|TRBJ2-1|TRBV3-1/TRBV3-2|TRBD2|16
TGTGCCAGCAGCCAAGACCTGGGGGGGGGACTGCCCGTCCCGTTCTTC
CASSQDLGGGLPVPFF
>few|TRBJ2-3|TRBV2|TRBD2|19
TGTGCCAGCAGTGACGGTAGCGGGGGGGCATTGACTGGCACAGATACGCAGTATTTT
CASSDGSGGALTGTDTQYF
>once|TRBJ2-5|TRBV24-1|TRBD1|15
TGTGCCACCAGTGATTCCAGGGGGCACGGAGAGACCCAGTACTTC
CATSDSRGHGETQYF
>.|TRBJ2-3|TRBV15|TRBD2|15
TGTGCCACCAGCGGTCGCGGGGGGAGGACAGATACGCAGTATTTT
CATSGRGGRTDTQYF
>once|TRBJ2-1|TRBV6-5|TRBD2|15
TGTGCCAGCAGTTCTAGCGGGGGGACACTTAGTGAGCAGTTCTTC
CASSSSGGTLSEQFF
>.|TRBJ2-1|TRBV9|TRBD2|16
TGTGCCAGCAGCGGTAGCGGGGGGGCGGGTTACAATGAGCAGTTCTTC
CASSGSGGAGYNEQFF
>.|TRBJ1-3|TRBV24-1|.|14
TGTGCCACCAGTGATTCCCGTACTGGAAACACCATATATTTT
CATSDSRTGNTIYF
>.|TRBJ2-7|TRBV6-5|.|13
TGTGCCAGCCGCCGGGACTTATCGTATGAGCAGTACTTC
CASRRDLSYEQYF
>once|TRBJ1-2|TRBV24-1|TRBD1|15
TGTGCCACCAGAAAGGGAAAGCAGGGGGCGGTTGGCTACACCTTC
CATRKGKQGAVGYTF
>.|TRBJ1-1|TRBV6-5|.|13
TGTGCCAGCAGGCCTACCATGAACACTGAAGCTTTCTTT
CASRPTMNTEAFF
>once|TRBJ2-2|TRBV7-3|TRBD2|17
TGTGCCAGCAGCCCACAACCCTTGACTAGCGGCACCGGGGAGCTGTTTTTT
CASSPQPLTSGTGELFF
>.|TRBJ1-1|TRBV7-3|TRBD1|15
TGTGCCAGCAGCCCAGGGGGCCTCATGAACACTGAAGCTTTCTTT
CASSPGGLMNTEAFF
>few|TRBJ1-6|TRBV11-2|.|14
TGTGCCAGCAGCTTAGAACAGGGAAGTTCACCCCTCCACTTT
CASSLEQGSSPLHF
>.|TRBJ2-3|TRBV9|TRBD1|14
TGTGCCAGCAGCGTAGACAGGGGGCGAGATACGCAGTATTTT
CASSVDRGRDTQYF
>.|TRBJ2-7|TRBV6-5|.|10
TGTGCCAGCGGCAATGGCGAGCAGTACTTC
CASGNGEQYF
>.|TRBJ2-7|TRBV19|TRBD2|15
TGTGCCAGTAGTATCGGAGCGGGGGGAGTCTACGAGCAGTACTTC
CASSIGAGGVYEQYF
>.|TRBJ2-4|TRBV18|.|13
TGTGCCAGCTCACCAAGCAGGGAAAACATTCAGTACTTC
CASSPSRENIQYF